Following are 20 T cell receptor beta chains from one sample sequenced in a study of cytomegalovirus exposure and HLA in healthy donors. The PCR used 60 Vbeta and 13 Jbeta primers. The repertoire was sequenced with immunoSEQ multiplex PCR; TCRdb's copy has only in-frame clones and lacks some. The specimen's table records approximately 70,000 clones. Sequenced: PBMCs. The receptors were sampled from a female donor in good health and CMV-seropositive.

The chain uses TRBV6-6 and TRBJ1-2, with 8 bases lining up with TRBD1. The germline gives CDR1 MNHNY, CDR2 SVGAGI (reference sequence). This CDR3 has 13 amino acids. V shed 6 bases, J shed 4 bases, and the junction held 4 bases outside the gene matches. The CDR3 nucleotides are TGTGCCAGCAGCATGGACAGGGTCTATGGCTACACCTTC. Translation gives CASSMDRVYGYTF.

This clone registers medium-sized by frequency. The chain uses TRBV7-9 and TRBJ1-4, with D possibly TRBD1 on 6 matching bases. V shed 3 bases and J shed 4 bases, with 9 bases lying between them. This CDR3 comprises 14 residues. Germline-derived CDR1 and CDR2 are SEHNR and FQNEAQ (reference sequence). The chain's CDR3 is CASSFQGINEKLFF. In DNA form, the CDR3 reads TGTGCCAGCAGCTTCCAGGGGATTAATGAAAAACTGTTTTTT. Drawing the rest from reference TRBV7-9 and TRBJ1-4, the complete variable domain is DTGVSQNPRHKITKRGQNVTFRCDPISEHNRLYWYRQTLGQGPEFLTYFQNEAQLEKSRLLSDRFSAERPKGSFSTLEIQRTEQGDSAMYLCASSFQGINEKLFFGSGTQLSVL.

The V call is TRBV7-6, the J call TRBJ1-1; 11 bases line up with TRBD1. The V and J ends lost 3 bases and 6 bases, in that order; junction bases with no gene match: 9. In germline, CDR1 is SGHVS, CDR2 FNYEAQ. This CDR3 contains 16 residues. CDR3 coding DNA: TGTGCCAGCAGCTTCTCCGGACAGGGGGCGTCGGCTGAAGCTTTCTTT. This codes for CASSFSGQGASAEAFF.

This chain uses TRBV6-1 with TRBJ1-1; D not certain. Trimming shortened V by 6 bases and J by 0 bases, and 8 bases separated the two germline ends. Germline lookup yields CDR1 MNHNS and CDR2 SASEGT. This CDR3 region has 13 residues. CDR3 sequence reads: CASRPQVNTEAFF. In DNA, the CDR3 is TGTGCCAGCAGACCGCAGGTGAACACTGAAGCTTTCTTT.

The chain links TRBV28 to TRBJ1-1; 8 bases are a match to TRBD1. Germline lookup yields CDR1 MDHEN and CDR2 SYDVKM. The length of the CDR3 is 14 residues. The J segment lost 5 bases and the V segment lost 6 bases, leaving 8 bases of the junction unmatched. The CDR3 region is CASSYRGWGTEAFF. The CDR3 nucleotides are TGTGCCAGCAGCTACAGGGGGTGGGGGACTGAAGCTTTCTTT.

This sequence joins TRBV7-6 and TRBJ2-7, with 8 bases identical to TRBD2. This CDR3 region has 15 residues. After removal of 5 bases from V and 3 bases from J, the junction contained 9 bases not matched to a gene. CDR1 SGHVS and CDR2 FNYEAQ come from the germline V gene. The CDR3 is CASSGGGAGDYEQYF. The CDR3 coding sequence is TGTGCCAGCAGCGGGGGGGGAGCGGGGGACTACGAGCAGTACTTC.

A word on this clone: At one end the junction does not follow the germline gene, possibly because of a read error. The chain links TRBV5-1 to TRBJ2-3, with TRBD2 matching over 8 bases. CDR1 is SGHRS, CDR2 YFSETQ, per germline. The CDR3 consists of 15 residues. The CDR3 region has the DNA TGCGCCAGCAGCTTGGGCCTAGCGGGCACAGATAAGCAGTATTTT. Amino acids: CASSLGLAGTDKQYF.

The chain is built from TRBV18 and TRBJ2-7; perhaps TRBD2 as D (6 bases). V was pared by 2 bases and J by 0 bases, with 14 bases between. Germline CDR1 KGHSH, CDR2 LQKENI. The CDR3 spans 16 residues. CDR3 sequence reads: CASSPMGLLRSYEQYF. For the CDR3, the DNA is TGTGCCAGCTCACCAATGGGACTCCTACGCTCCTACGAGCAGTACTTC.

The chain carries TRBV2 and TRBJ2-5; weak D call: TRBD1 (5 bases). The J call may be wrong; the DNA end is better matched by TRBJ2-7. The germline V gene encodes CDR1 SNHLY and CDR2 FYNNEI. This CDR3 spans 14 amino acids. Here the CDR3 reads CASSPFPGYDEQYF. The CDR3 bases are TGTGCCAGCAGTCCCTTTCCAGGGTACGACGAGCAGTACTTC.

The chain has TRBV19 and TRBJ2-5, with 9 bases matching TRBD1. Germline V gene sequence: CDR1 LNHDA, CDR2 SQIVND (reference sequence). The CDR3 sequence is 13 residues long. Unmatched junction bases numbered 2, after V lost 4 bases and J lost 5 bases. The CDR3: CASSRTGDETQYF. CDR3 coding DNA: TGTGCCAGTAGTAGGACAGGGGACGAGACCCAGTACTTC.

The chain carries TRBV5-1 and TRBJ2-5; 9 positions agree with TRBD2. The CDR3 sequence is 16 residues long. CDR1 and CDR2 from the germline V gene are SGHRS and YFSETQ. Trimming removed 0 bases from V and 5 bases from J; junction bases left unmatched: 8. The CDR3 loop is CASSLGASGVGETQYF. In DNA form, the CDR3 reads TGCGCCAGCAGCTTGGGCGCTAGCGGGGTCGGGGAGACCCAGTACTTC.

The chain carries TRBV19 and TRBJ2-5, with 7 bases matching TRBD1. The length of the CDR3 is 14 residues. Trimming at V came to 10 bases and at J to 2 bases, leaving 10 bases not matched to a gene. Germline V gives CDR1 LNHDA, CDR2 SQIVND (reference sequence). In nucleotides, the CDR3 is TGTGCCACTTCGGACGGGACAGCACAAGAGACCCAGTACTTC. Amino acid sequence: CATSDGTAQETQYF.

The rearrangement uses TRBV28 and TRBJ2-7; 7 bases fit TRBD1. J lost 2 bases, V lost 4 bases, and 5 bases had no gene match. CDR1 is MDHEN, CDR2 SYDVKM, per germline. The CDR3 runs 14 residues. CDR3 DNA sequence: TGTGCCAGCAGTTCCGGGACAGTAGCCTACGAGCAGTACTTC. Protein: CASSSGTVAYEQYF.

The chain joins TRBV5-1 to TRBJ1-3, with D hard to call. The CDR3 is 14 residues long. CDR1 and CDR2 from the germline V gene are SGHRS and YFSETQ. V gave up 4 bases and J gave up 0 bases, with 8 bases separating them. CDR3 amino acids: CASSERGSGNTIYF. In DNA form, the CDR3 reads TGCGCCAGCAGCGAACGGGGCTCTGGAAACACCATATATTTT.

The chain has TRBV5-1 and TRBJ1-1, with 9 bases fitting TRBD1. Germline V gene lookup returns CDR1 SGHRS and CDR2 YFSETQ. V lost 0 bases and J lost 1; bases outside the gene matches: 4. The CDR3 totals 16 residues. CDR3 sequence (DNA): TGCGCCAGCAGCTTGGGACAGGGGGTTACGAACACTGAAGCTTTCTTT. This sequence encodes CASSLGQGVTNTEAFF.

The V call is TRBV5-1, the J call TRBJ2-7; a possible D gene is TRBD2 (5 bases). Germline values: CDR1 SGHRS, CDR2 YFSETQ. V lost 5 bases to trimming and J lost 0 bases, with 12 bases between them. The CDR3 has 14 amino acids. CDR3 region: CASSLTRGSYEQYF. The CDR3 nucleotides read TGCGCCAGCAGTCTAACCCGGGGCTCCTACGAGCAGTACTTC.

The rearrangement joins TRBV7-9 to TRBJ1-6, with 9 bases lining up with TRBD1. The CDR3 sequence is 15 residues long. With 6 bases clipped from V and 6 bases from J, the junction kept 6 bases outside the gene matches. Germline V gene sequence: CDR1 SEHNR, CDR2 FQNEAQ (reference sequence). The CDR3 sequence: CASRPPGQGNSPLHF. CDR3 nucleotides: TGTGCCAGCAGACCCCCGGGACAGGGTAATTCACCCCTCCACTTT. Full variable domain (remainder filled in from reference TRBV7-9 and TRBJ1-6): DTGVSQNPRHKITKRGQNVTFRCDPISEHNRLYWYRQTLGQGPEFLTYFQNEAQLEKSRLLSDRFSAERPKGSFSTLEIQRTEQGDSAMYLCASRPPGQGNSPLHFGNGTRLTVT.

The chain links TRBV4-2 to TRBJ2-7, with TRBD1 as a possible D gene (6 bases). Germline assignment: CDR1 LGHNA and CDR2 YNFKEQ. The CDR3 is 15 amino acids. With 2 bases removed from V and 1 base from J, the gap between germline ends came to 12 bases. CDR3 sequence: CASSQTERGSYEQYF. The CDR3 DNA reads as TGTGCCAGCAGCCAAACGGAAAGGGGGTCCTACGAGCAGTACTTC.

The chain joins TRBV19 to TRBJ2-1; D is ambiguous. Trimming left V 8 bases short and J 6 bases short, with 11 bases between. Germline-derived CDR1 and CDR2 are LNHDA and SQIVND (reference sequence). The CDR3 length is 12 residues. CDR3 loop: CASGLRANEQFF. The CDR3 bases are TGTGCCAGTGGGCTTCGAGCCAATGAGCAGTTCTTC.

The chain links TRBV6-1 to TRBJ1-5, with D unresolved. The CDR3 is made up of 16 amino acids. Deletions cut 4 bases from V and 0 bases from J, with 13 bases between. The germline V gene encodes CDR1 MNHNS and CDR2 SASEGT. The CDR3 bases are TGTGCCAGCAGTGTAACAGCAGTTTATAGCAATCAGCCCCAGCATTTT. It yields the protein CASSVTAVYSNQPQHF.